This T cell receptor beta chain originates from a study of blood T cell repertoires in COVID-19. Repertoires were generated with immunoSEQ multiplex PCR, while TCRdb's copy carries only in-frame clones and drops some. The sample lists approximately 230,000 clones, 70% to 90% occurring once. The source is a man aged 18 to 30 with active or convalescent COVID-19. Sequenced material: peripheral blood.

The CDR3 sequence: CASSLSAYERDNNEQFF. In DNA, the CDR3 is TGTGCCAGCAGTTTATCCGCGTACGAGCGGGATAACAATGAGCAGTTCTTC. The chain carries TRBV27 and TRBJ2-1; TRBD2 matches 7 bases. The CDR3 loop spans 17 amino acids. The junction had 10 bases not matched to a gene; V was cut back by 0 bases and J by 5 bases. Germline lookup yields CDR1 MNHEY and CDR2 SMNVEV (reference sequence).